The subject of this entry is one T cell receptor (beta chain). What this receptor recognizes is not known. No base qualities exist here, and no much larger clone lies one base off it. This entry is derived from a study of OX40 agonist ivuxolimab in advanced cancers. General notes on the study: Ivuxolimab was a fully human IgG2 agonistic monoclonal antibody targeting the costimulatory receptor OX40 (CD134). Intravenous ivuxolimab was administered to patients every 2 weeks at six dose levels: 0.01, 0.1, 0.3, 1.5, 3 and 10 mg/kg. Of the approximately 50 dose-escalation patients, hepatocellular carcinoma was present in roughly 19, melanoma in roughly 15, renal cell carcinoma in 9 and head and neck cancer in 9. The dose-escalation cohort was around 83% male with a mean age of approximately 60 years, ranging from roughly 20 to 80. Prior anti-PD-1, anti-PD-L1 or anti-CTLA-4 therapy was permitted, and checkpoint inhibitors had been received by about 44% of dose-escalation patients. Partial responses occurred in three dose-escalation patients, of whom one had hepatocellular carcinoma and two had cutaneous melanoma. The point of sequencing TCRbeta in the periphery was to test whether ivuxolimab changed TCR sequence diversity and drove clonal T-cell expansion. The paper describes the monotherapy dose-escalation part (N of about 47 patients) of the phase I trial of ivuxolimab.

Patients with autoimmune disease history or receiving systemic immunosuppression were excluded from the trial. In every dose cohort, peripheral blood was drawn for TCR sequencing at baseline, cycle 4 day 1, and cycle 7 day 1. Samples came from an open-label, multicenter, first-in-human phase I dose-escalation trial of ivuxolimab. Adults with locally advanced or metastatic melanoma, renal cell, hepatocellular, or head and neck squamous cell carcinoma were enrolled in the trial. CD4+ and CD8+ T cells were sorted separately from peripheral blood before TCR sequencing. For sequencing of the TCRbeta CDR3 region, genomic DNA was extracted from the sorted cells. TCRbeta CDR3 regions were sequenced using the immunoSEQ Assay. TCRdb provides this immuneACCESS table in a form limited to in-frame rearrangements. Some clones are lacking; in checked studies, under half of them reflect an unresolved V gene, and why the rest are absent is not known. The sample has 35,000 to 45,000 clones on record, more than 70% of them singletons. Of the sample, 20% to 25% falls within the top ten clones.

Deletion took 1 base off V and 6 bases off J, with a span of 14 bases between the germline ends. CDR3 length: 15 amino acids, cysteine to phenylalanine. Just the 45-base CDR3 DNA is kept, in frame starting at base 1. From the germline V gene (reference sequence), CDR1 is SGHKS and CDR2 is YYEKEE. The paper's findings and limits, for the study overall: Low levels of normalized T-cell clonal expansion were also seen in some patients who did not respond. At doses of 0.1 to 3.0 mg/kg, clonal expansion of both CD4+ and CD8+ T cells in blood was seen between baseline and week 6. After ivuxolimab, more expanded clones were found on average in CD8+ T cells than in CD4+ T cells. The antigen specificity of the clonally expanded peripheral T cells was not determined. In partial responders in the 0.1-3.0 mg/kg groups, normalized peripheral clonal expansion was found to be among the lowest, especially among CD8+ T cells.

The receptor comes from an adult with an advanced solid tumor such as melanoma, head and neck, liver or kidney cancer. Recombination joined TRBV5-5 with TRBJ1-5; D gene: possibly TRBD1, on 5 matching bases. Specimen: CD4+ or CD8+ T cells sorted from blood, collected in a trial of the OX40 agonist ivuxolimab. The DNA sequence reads TGTGCCAGCAGCTTGTGGGCCCAGGGAGGTCAGCCCCAGCATTTT. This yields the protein CASSLWAQGGQPQHF.